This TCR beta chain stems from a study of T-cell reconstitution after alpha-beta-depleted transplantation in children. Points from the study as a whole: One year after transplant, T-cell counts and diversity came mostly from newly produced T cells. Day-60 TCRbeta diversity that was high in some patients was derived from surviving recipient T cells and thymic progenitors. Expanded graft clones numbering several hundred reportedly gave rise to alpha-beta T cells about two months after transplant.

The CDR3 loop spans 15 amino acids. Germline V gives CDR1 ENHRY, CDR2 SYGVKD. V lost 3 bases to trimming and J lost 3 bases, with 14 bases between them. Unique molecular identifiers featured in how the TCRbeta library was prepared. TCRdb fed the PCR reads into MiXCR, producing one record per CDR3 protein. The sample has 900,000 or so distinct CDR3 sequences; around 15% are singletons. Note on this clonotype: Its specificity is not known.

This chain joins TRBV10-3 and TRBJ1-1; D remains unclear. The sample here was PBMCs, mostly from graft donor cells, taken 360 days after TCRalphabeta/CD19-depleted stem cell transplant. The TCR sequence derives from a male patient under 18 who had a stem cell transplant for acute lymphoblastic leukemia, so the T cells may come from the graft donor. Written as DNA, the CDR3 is TGTGCCATCAGTGATGGGCCGTATGCGTACACTGAAGCTTTCTTT. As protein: CAISDGPYAYTEAFF.